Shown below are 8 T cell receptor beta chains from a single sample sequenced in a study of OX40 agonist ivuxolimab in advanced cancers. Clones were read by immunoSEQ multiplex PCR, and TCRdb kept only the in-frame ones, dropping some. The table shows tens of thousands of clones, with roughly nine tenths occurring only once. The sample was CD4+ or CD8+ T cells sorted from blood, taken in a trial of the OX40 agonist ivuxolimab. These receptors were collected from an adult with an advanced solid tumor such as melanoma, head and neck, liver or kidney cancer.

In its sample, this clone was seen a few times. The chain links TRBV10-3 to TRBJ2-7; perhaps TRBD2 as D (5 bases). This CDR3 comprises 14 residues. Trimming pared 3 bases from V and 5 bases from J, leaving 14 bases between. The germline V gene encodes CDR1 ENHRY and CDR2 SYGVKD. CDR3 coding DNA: TGTGCCATCAGTGACAGCGGCACTCACGACGAGCAGTACTTC. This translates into CAISDSGTHDEQYF.

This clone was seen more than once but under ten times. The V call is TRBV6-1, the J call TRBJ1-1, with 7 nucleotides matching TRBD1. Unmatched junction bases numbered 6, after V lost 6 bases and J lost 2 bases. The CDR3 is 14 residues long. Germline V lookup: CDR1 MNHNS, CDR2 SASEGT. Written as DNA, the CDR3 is TGTGCCAGCAGCCCGGGACAGCGCAACACTGAAGCTTTCTTT. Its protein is CASSPGQRNTEAFF.

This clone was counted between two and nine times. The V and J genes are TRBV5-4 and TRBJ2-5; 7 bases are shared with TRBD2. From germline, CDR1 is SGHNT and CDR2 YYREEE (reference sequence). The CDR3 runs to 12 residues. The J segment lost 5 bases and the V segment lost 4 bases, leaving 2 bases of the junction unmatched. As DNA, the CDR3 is TGTGCCAGCAGCCGGGAGGCGGAGACCCAGTACTTC. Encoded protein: CASSREAETQYF.

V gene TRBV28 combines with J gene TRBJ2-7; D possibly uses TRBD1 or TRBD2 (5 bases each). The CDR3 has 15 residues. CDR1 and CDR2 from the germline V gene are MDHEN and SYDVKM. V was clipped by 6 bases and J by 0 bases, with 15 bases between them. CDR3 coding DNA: TGTGCCAGCAGGGCCTACGGGACGGGCTCCTACGAGCAGTACTTC. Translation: CASRAYGTGSYEQYF.

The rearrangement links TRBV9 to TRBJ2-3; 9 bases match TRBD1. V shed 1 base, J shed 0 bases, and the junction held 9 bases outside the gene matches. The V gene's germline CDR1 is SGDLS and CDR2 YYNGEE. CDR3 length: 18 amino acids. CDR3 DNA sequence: TGTGCCAGCAGCGTACTCCCGGGACAGGGTATGAGCACAGATACGCAGTATTTT. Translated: CASSVLPGQGMSTDTQYF.

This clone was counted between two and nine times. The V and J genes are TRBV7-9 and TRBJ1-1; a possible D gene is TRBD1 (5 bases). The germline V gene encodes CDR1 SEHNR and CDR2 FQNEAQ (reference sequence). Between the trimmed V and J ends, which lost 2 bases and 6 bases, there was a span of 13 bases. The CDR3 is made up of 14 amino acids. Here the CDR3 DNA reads TGTGCCAGCAGCTTACTGGGACCGTCGGCTGAAGCTTTCTTT. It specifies CASSLLGPSAEAFF.

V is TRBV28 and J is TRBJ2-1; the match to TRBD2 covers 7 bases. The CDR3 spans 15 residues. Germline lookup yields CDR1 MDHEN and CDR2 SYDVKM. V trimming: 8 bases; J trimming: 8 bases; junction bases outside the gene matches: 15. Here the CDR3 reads CASYVGGSRSDEQFF. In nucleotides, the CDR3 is TGTGCCAGCTACGTGGGCGGGAGTAGGTCCGATGAGCAGTTCTTC.

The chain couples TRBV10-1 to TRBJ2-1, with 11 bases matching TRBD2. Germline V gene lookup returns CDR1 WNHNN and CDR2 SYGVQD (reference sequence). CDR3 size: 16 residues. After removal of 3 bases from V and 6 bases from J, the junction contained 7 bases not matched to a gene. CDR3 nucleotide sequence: TGCGCCAGCAGTGAAGTTCTAGCGGGAGGAGGCAATGAGCAGTTCTTC. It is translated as CASSEVLAGGGNEQFF.